The entry below gives a single TCR beta chain sequence along with its context. No antigen is known for it. Within one base of it there is no much larger clone, and no base qualities were kept. This sample was taken from a study of T cells after posttransplantation cyclophosphamide (dated by TCRdb to about 2016). The study in broad terms: Using TRB sequencing, the study followed how the T cell repertoire reconstituted after myeloablative bone marrow transplantation in which posttransplantation cyclophosphamide served as GVHD prophylaxis. Public TRB sequences were checked against a database of over 3,600 sequences associated with responses to pathogens, tumor antigens, self-antigens and alloantigens. Because TRA and TRB clonality correlated tightly in fewer than 10 samples, the subsequent TCR analyses were limited to TRB only. Samples from around 40 PTCy-treated patients and some 16 related bone marrow donors of those patients were subjected to antigen receptor sequencing. TRB sequencing was performed on blood from all 30 or so PTCy patients with 1-year posttransplant specimens. TRB sequencing was also done on up to about 3 additional blood samples from 2 to 5.2 years after transplant in 3 patients, and on pretransplant blood from several patients.

Results the study describes overall, beyond this receptor: Donor-recipient similarity was low at 1-2 months but increased during the first year, and donor CD8+ memory clones often dominated later blood repertoires. The TRB repertoires of T cells infiltrating skin or the GI tract showed only limited overlap with the TRB repertoires found in blood. Across 45 or so patients, TRB clonality was highly associated with recipient CMV seropositivity and CMV reactivation, and PTCy diversity was similar to diversity in CNI/methotrexate controls.

The sample's treatment or condition label is to be understood as: high-dose cyclophosphamide on days +3 and +4 as single-agent GVHD prophylaxis. Patients in the PTCy group got busulfan and fludarabine conditioning, a marrow graft from a related or unrelated donor, and cyclophosphamide on days +3 and +4. The PTCy-treated patients were drawn from a prospective, multi-institutional clinical trial. Peripheral blood and bone marrow mononuclear cells were isolated by Ficoll-Hypaque density centrifugation and cryopreserved. TRB sequencing was run on genomic DNA with either the immunoSEQ assay at survey resolution or the hsTCRB kit. Under the source paper's analysis protocol: The immunoSEQ software handled the initial read processing, while the LymphoSeq R package was used for the repertoire analyses. For each TRB dataset, clonality was calculated as 1 minus normalized Shannon entropy, and the Gini coefficient was computed as well. Phenotypes of unsorted samples were inferred by mapping TRB sequences from sorted subsets of the recipient or donor onto unsorted samples of the same recipient. TCRdb mirrors the immuneACCESS table, restricted to in-frame sequences. Some clones are absent from its copies; in checked studies, under half trace to an unresolved V gene, and the reason for the others is unknown. V, J and clone size are those of that table, while D and trimming were read from the DNA. The sample records 15,000 to 20,000 clones, 65% to 75% of which are singletons. 27% of the sample rests with the top ten.

Trimming takes 1 base from V and 3 bases from J, and the germline ends sit 7 bases apart. The CDR3 sequence holds 13 residues, the cysteine and phenylalanine included. The sequence is cut down to CDR3 DNA, 39 bases in frame from base 1. The germline V gene (reference sequence) yields SGHAT for CDR1 and FQDESV for CDR2. This sequence was found in a male patient aged 25-45 years who received an allogeneic stem cell transplant from a related donor, was CMV-positive, and had acute GVHD only. Some T cells may derive from the graft donor when a transplant has been performed. In this chain, TRBV11-1 is recombined with TRBJ2-7; there is no confident call for the D gene. The source was PBMCs, collected after an allogeneic stem cell transplant with post-transplant cyclophosphamide. The DNA is TGTGCCAGCAGCTTAGGGCAGGACTACGAGCAGTACTTC. The translation is CASSLGQDYEQYF.